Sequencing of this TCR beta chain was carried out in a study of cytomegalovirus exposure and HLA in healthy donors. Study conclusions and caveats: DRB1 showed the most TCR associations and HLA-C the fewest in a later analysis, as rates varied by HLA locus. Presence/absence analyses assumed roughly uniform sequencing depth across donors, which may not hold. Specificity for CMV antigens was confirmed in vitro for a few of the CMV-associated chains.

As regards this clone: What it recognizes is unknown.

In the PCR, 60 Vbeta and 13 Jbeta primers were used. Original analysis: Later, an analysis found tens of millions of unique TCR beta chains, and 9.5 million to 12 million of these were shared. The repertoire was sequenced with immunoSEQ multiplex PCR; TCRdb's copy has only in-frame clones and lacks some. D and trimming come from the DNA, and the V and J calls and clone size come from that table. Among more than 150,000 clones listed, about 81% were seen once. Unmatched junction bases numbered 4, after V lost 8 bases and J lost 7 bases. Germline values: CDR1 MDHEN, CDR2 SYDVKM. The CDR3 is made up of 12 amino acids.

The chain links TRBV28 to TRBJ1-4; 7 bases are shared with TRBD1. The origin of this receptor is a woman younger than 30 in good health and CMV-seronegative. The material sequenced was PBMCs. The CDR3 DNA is TGTGCCAGCCAAGACAGGGTTGAAAAACTGTTTTTT. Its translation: CASQDRVEKLFF.